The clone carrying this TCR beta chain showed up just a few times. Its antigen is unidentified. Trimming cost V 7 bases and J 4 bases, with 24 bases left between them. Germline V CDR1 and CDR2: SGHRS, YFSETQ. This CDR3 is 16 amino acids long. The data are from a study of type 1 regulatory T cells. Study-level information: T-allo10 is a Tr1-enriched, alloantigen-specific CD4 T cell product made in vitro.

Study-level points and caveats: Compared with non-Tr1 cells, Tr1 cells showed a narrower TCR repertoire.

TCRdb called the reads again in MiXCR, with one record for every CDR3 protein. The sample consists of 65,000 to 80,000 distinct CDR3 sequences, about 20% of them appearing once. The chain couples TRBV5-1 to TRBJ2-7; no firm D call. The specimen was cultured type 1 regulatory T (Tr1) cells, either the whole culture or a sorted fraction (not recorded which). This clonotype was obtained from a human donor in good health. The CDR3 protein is CASSLPPQGKIYEQYF. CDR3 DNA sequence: TGCGCCAGCTCCCTCCCCCCTCAAGGGAAAATTTACGAGCAGTACTTC.